This entry is about one T cell receptor (beta chain). Each CDR3 protein gets one entry after TCRdb re-called the 5' RACE reads with MiXCR. In the table there are about 84,000 distinct CDR3 sequences, 10% of which are singletons. The sample originates from a study of neurological immune-mediated disorders. The sequence was collected from a man aged 40-49 years in good health. Sequenced: PBMCs.

The DNA for the CDR3 is TGTGCCAGCAGCTCTAGTACAGGGGGCATCAACGAGCAGTTCTTC. Protein: CASSSSTGGINEQFF. The V call is TRBV7-9, the J call TRBJ2-1, with TRBD1 matching 9 bases. Germline loops: CDR1 SEHNR, CDR2 FQNEAQ (reference sequence). Trimming removed 4 bases from V and 10 bases from J; junction bases left unmatched: 11. This CDR3 is 15 amino acids long.